Sequencing of this TCR beta chain was carried out in a study of shared clonotypes between healthy human individuals (dated by TCRdb to the early 2020s). Concerning the study at large: The cohort included three men and a couple of women between 18 and 49 years of age. Per donor, leukapheresis produced somewhere between about 0.85 and 8.9 billion PBMCs. Per donor, three plates each were used for CD4 naive and CD4 memory, two for CD8 naive, and one for CD8 memory. Libraries were prepared and TCR repertoires were sequenced by different laboratories using diverse techniques, in order to increase sequencing depth and limit assay-specific biases. To estimate repertoire size and how much clonotypes are shared between individuals, the study performed deep sequencing of blood TCR repertoires from a few healthy adults.

Using the deep immunoSEQ assay, multiplex PCR amplified TCR CDR3 regions from genomic DNA. Genomic DNA extracted from each cell subset was distributed evenly over all wells of several immunoSEQ 96-well plates, and each plate served as one replicate. For sorted subsets, each replicate PCR was loaded with around 200 ng genomic DNA, equivalent to 30,000 to 35,000 T cell genomes. Purified libraries were measured with a Qubit 3.0 fluorometer, size-checked on a Bioanalyzer 2100, and measured again with the KAPA Library Quantification kit. Every immunoSEQ 96-well plate was sequenced on a dedicated single-read 150-cycle Illumina NextSeq 550 flow cell. The authors' analysis ran thus. Because only junctional sequences without quality scores were contained in the immunoSEQ output, filtering matching that applied to full-length reads could not be performed. Sequences were annotated with PyIR, a Python wrapper for IgBLAST v1.9, using IMGT germline references to assign V/J genes and CDR3. Reads were filtered out if the reads had weak V/J assignments (E-value above 1e-6), no CDR3, stop codons, out-of-frame junctions, or ambiguous translated residues. V3J clonotypes were defined by identical inferred V gene, J gene, and CDR3 amino acid sequence. The percentage overlap between two repertoires was calculated by dividing the number of shared unique clonotypes by the size of the smaller repertoire. RTK rarefaction, the Chao1 estimator, and Recon v2.1 estimates of unobserved clonotypes were used to assess repertoire richness. OLGA was used to compute generation probabilities for all TCRbeta clonotypes that the gDNA method yielded from a few donors. Held by TCRdb, this immuneACCESS table contains in-frame sequences only and omits some clones. Under half of the omission traces to an unresolved V gene where checked; the cause of the rest is unknown. From that table come the V and J calls and clone size; the DNA was used to work out D and trimming. In all, the sample holds around 750,000 clones, and around 67% of those were seen once. The ten largest clones add up to under 2% of the sample.

The donors were healthy, HIV-negative adults with no recently reported acute infections or vaccinations. All donors were Caucasian adults living in Nashville, Tennessee, USA. CD4+ T cells were enriched through magnetic negative selection, after which naive cells were positively selected on CD45RA and the remaining negative fraction served as the memory subset. Blood was obtained by leukapheresis, after which PBMCs were separated by Ficoll-Histopaque density gradient centrifugation and cryopreserved in liquid nitrogen vapor phase. Analytical flow cytometry was used to check the purity and quantity of every magnetically sorted T cell population. Genomic DNA was isolated from each sorted fraction and quantified by UV absorbance on a Nanodrop 2000c. At least ten counts were recorded for this clone. The antigen it recognizes is unknown. Base quality data are lacking; no much larger clone is found one base away. The sample has other DNA sequences that encode this CDR3 too.

The research as a whole found: Because the study included a small number of donors, the genetic and exposure-history diversity represented was limited. Incomplete sequencing was indicated by rarefaction of sorted-subset datasets, despite the large sequencing depth. Around 5% of naive CD4, around 3.6% of naive CD8, roughly 2.4% of memory CD4, and more than 0.35% of memory CD8 clonotypes were shared across several donors. Only blood was sampled, and tissue TCR repertoires likely differ from those in blood. Higher generation probabilities were observed for clonotypes shared by all four sorted-subset donors than for non-shared clonotypes. Pairwise subsampling indicated that sequencing depth was expected to affect the degree of clonotype sharing among donors. Larger estimated clonotype richness was generally found for naive subsets than for memory subsets.

The clonotype comes from a woman aged 25 to 45 in good health. The sample taken for sequencing was memory CD4+ T cells sorted from blood. Read against the paper, the sample's cell subset or site label means: CD45RA-negative fraction.

The DNA is TGTGCCAGCAGCCAGGACAGGGTATCCTACGAGCAGTACTTC. Its protein is CASSQDRVSYEQYF. The sequence is built from TRBV6-6 and TRBJ2-7, with 8 central nucleotides matching TRBD1. Counted from cysteine to phenylalanine, this CDR3 has 14 amino acids. Only CDR3 DNA is held: 42 bases, read in frame from base 1. Trimming takes 6 bases off V and 1 base off J; junction bases not matched to a gene: 5. CDR1 and CDR2, per the germline V gene (reference sequence), are MNHNY and SVGAGI.